The clone carrying this TCR beta chain was seen a few times. Its antigen is still unknown. This CDR3 has 14 residues. V lost 0 bases to trimming and J lost 9 bases, with 15 bases between them. In every case, the donor was a healthy Caucasian. The data were obtained in a study of identical twins. Broader study findings: High-abundance cord blood beta clonotypes had fewer insertions; memory repertoires showed none. Out-of-frame TCR alpha sharing in monozygotic twins exceeded recombination model predictions. Out-of-frame alpha sequences common to twins were enriched for low generation probability.

One entry per CDR3 protein results from TCRdb running MiXCR on the 5' RACE reads. The data hold 700,000 or so distinct CDR3 sequences, with over 8.5% observed a single time. These data were also filed under a second study, of yellow fever vaccine responses in identical twins.

The gene calls are TRBV12-3 or TRBV12-4 and TRBJ2-7, with D perhaps matching TRBD1 (5 bases). This sequence originates from a woman aged 18-30 years in good health. The specimen sequenced was PBMCs. CDR3 region: CASSLALRQSGQYF. Written as DNA, the CDR3 is TGTGCCAGCAGTTTAGCCCTACGACAGTCCGGGCAGTACTTC.